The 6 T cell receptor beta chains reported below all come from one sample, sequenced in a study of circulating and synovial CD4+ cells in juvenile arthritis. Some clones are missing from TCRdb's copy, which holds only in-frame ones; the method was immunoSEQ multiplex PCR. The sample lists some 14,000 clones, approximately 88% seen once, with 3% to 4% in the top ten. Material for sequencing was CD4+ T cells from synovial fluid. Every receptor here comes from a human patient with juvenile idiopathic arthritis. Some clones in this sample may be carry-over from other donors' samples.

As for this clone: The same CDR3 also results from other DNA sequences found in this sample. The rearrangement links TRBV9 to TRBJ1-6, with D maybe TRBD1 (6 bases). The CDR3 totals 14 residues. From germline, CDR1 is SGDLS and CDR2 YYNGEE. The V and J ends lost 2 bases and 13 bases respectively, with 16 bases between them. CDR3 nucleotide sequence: TGTGCCAGCAGCGTTGGTACAGGGAGTTCCCCCCTCCACTTT. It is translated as CASSVGTGSSPLHF.

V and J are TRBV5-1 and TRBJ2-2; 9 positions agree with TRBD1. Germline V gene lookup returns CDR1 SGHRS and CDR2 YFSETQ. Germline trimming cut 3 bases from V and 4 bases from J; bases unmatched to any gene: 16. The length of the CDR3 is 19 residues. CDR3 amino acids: CASSSPGTGIPLFTGELFF. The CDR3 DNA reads TGCGCCAGCAGCTCCCCCGGGACAGGGATACCTTTGTTCACCGGGGAGCTGTTTTTT.

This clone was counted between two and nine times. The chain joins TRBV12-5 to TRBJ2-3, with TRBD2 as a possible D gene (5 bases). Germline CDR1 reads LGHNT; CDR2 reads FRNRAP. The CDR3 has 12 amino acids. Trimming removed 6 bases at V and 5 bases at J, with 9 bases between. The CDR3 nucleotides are TGTGCTAGTGGGGGCGGGCTAGATACGCAGTATTTT. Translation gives CASGGGLDTQYF. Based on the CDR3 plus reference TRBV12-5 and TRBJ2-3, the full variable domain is DARVTQTPRHKVTEMGQEVTMRCQPILGHNTVFWYRQTMMQGLELLAYFRNRAPLDDSGMPKDRFSAEMPDATLATLKIQPSEPRDSAVYFCASGGGLDTQYFGPGTRLTVL.

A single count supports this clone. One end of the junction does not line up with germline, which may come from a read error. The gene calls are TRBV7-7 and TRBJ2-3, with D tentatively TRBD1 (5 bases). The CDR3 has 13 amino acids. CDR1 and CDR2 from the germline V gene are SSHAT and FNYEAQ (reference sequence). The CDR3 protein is CASSQGSTDTQYF. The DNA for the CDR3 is TGTGCTAGCAGTCAGGGTTCGACAGATACGCAGTATTTT. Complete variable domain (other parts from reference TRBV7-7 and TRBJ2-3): GAGVSQSPRYKVTKRGQDVTLRCDPISSHATLYWYQQALGQGPEFLTYFNYEAQPDKSGLPSDRFSAERPEGSISTLTIQRTEQRDSAMYRCASSQGSTDTQYFGPGTRLTVL.

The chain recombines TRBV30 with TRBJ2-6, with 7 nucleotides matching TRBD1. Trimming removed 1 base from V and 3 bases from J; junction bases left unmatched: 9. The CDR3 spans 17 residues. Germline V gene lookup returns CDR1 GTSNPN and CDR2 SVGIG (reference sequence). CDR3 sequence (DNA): TGTGCCTGGAGTGCGACAGGGCATGGTATTGGGGCCAACGTCCTGACTTTC. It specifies CAWSATGHGIGANVLTF. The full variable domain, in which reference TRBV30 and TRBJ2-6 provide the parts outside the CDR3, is SQTIHQWPATLVQPVGSPLSLECTVEGTSNPNLYWYRQAAGRGLQLLFYSVGIGQISSEVPQNLSASRPQDRQFILSSKKLLLSDSGFYLCAWSATGHGIGANVLTFGAGSRLTVL.

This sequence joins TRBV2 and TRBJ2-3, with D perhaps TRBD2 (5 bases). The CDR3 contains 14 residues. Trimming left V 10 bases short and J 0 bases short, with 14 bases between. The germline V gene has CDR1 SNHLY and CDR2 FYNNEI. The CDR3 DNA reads TGTGCCACCACCCCGGGGAGAAGCACAGATACGCAGTATTTT. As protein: CATTPGRSTDTQYF.